The present entry profiles one T cell receptor (beta chain) with its context. This CDR3 is 13 amino acids long. Germline V CDR1 and CDR2: GTSNPN, SVGIG (reference sequence). With 1 base removed from V and 8 bases from J, the gap between germline ends came to 9 bases. The sample is drawn from a study of T cell responses to AZD1222 COVID-19 vaccine. The protocol was immunoSEQ multiplex PCR, while the TCRdb copy is restricted to in-frame clones and leaves out a portion. The sample comprises 150,000 to 200,000 clones, 92% of which are singletons, and roughly 0.98% rests with the top ten. The input for sequencing was peripheral blood, taken 28 days after the second AZD1222 dose. The genes are TRBV30 and TRBJ1-6, with no clear D. The receptor's source is an adult who received the AZD1222 COVID-19 vaccine. The CDR3 DNA sequence: TGTGCCTGGAGTGCGAACAGAGATTCACCCCTCCACTTT. It codes for CAWSANRDSPLHF.